A selection of T cell receptor beta chains follows, all from one sample in a study of cytomegalovirus exposure and HLA in healthy donors. The data were produced by immunoSEQ multiplex PCR, yet TCRdb's version contains in-frame clones alone and is incomplete. The sample records some 120,000 clones, about 72% being singletons. Sequencing was done on a sample of PBMCs. These receptor sequences come from a man aged 25 to 40 in good health and CMV-seropositive. Each CDR3 is given with its conserved first and last residue. D genes are given only for firm matches. Clone size appears in some rows only: once, few, many, or a class for an expanded clone.

J,V,size,D,DNA,CDR3
TRBJ1-1,TRBV7-8,once,NA,TGTGCCAGCAGCTTAGCGCATTTTGGGCAGACAAACACTGAAGCTTTCTTT,CASSLAHFGQTNTEAFF
TRBJ2-3,TRBV29-1,NA,TRBD1,TGCAGCGTTAGGACAGGGGCAGATACGCAGTATTTT,CSVRTGADTQYF
TRBJ2-1,TRBV27,NA,NA,TGTGCCAGCAGTTCGGACTTCTACAATGAGCAGTTCTTC,CASSSDFYNEQFF
TRBJ2-3,TRBV9,NA,NA,TGTGCCAGCAGCCCGGGGACACCGGGGGATACGCAGTATTTT,CASSPGTPGDTQYF
TRBJ2-7,TRBV28,NA,NA,TGTGCCAGCAGTTTCCCCGGGAAACCCTACGAGCAGTACTTC,CASSFPGKPYEQYF
TRBJ2-5,TRBV6-1,NA,NA,TGTGCCAGCAGACTCCATAGCGGCGGGGAGACCCAGTACTTC,CASRLHSGGETQYF
TRBJ2-2,TRBV7-2,NA,NA,TGTGCCAGCAGCCCCCAGACAGGGAACACCGGGGAGCTGTTTTTT,CASSPQTGNTGELFF
TRBJ1-5,TRBV30,NA,NA,TGTGCCTGGAGTGTACTTAACAGCAATCAGCCCCAGCATTTT,CAWSVLNSNQPQHF
TRBJ1-1,TRBV5-1,NA,NA,TGCGCCAGCAGCCTAGGGGTCGTGAACACTGAAGCTTTCTTT,CASSLGVVNTEAFF
TRBJ1-4,TRBV7-9,NA,TRBD1,TGTGCCAGCAGCCTCCTCGGACAGGATAATGAAAAACTGTTTTTT,CASSLLGQDNEKLFF
TRBJ2-5,TRBV4-3,NA,TRBD2,TGCGCCAGCAGCCCGGCCGGGACTAGCGGGTTCCAAGAGACCCAGTACTTC,CASSPAGTSGFQETQYF
TRBJ1-5,TRBV28,NA,TRBD1,TGTGCCAGCAGTTTGTTCGGGTCTCAGGGACAGGGCTGGCGGCCCCAGCATTTT,CASSLFGSQGQGWRPQHF
TRBJ1-5,TRBV4-3,few,NA,TGCGCCAGCAGCCAAGATCTGCCAGGGAATCAGCCCCAGCATTTT,CASSQDLPGNQPQHF
TRBJ2-7,TRBV9,NA,TRBD1,TGTGCCAGCAGCGCGCAACAGGGGTCGTACGAGCAGTACTTC,CASSAQQGSYEQYF
TRBJ2-5,TRBV5-6,NA,NA,TGTGCCAGCAGCTTCGGCCAAGAGACCCAGTACTTC,CASSFGQETQYF
TRBJ2-1,TRBV10-3,NA,TRBD2,TGTGCCATCAGTTCCCTAGCGGGAGGGTCCCATGAGCAGTTCTTC,CAISSLAGGSHEQFF
TRBJ2-2,TRBV19,few,NA,TGTGCCAGTAGGAGGAGAATCGGGGAGCTGTTTTTT,CASRRRIGELFF
TRBJ2-1,TRBV5-1,NA,TRBD2,TGCGCCAGCACCCGGCTAGCGGGGAGCATGGATGAGCAGTTCTTC,CASTRLAGSMDEQFF
TRBJ1-1,TRBV5-1,few,TRBD1,TGCGCCAGCAGCTTGGAGACAGGGGGCACTGAAGCTTTCTTT,CASSLETGGTEAFF
TRBJ2-6,TRBV27,NA,TRBD1,TGTGCCAGCAGTCCTTTTTCTCGACAGGGCCTTGTTCGCTCTGGGGCCAACGTCCTGACTTTC,CASSPFSRQGLVRSGANVLTF
TRBJ2-7,TRBV10-3,few,NA,TGTGCCATCAGTGAGACTAGGGACTCCTACTCCTACGAGCAGTACTTC,CAISETRDSYSYEQYF
TRBJ2-3,TRBV5-1,NA,TRBD2,TGCGCCAGCAGCTTGGAACTAGCGGGAGGAAATACGCAGTATTTT,CASSLELAGGNTQYF
TRBJ2-1,TRBV19,NA,NA,TGTGCCAGTAGTGGAATAGCGGTAGTAATAAACAATGAGCAGTTCTTC,CASSGIAVVINNEQFF
TRBJ2-6,TRBV7-3,few,NA,TGTGCCAGCAGCTTAACGGGCGCCTCTGGGGCCAACGTCCTGACTTTC,CASSLTGASGANVLTF
TRBJ1-5,TRBV4-2,few,NA,TGTGCCAGCAGCCAAGATGATCGAGAAGATCAGCCCCAGCATTTT,CASSQDDREDQPQHF
TRBJ2-6,TRBV5-1,NA,NA,TGCGCCAGCAGCTTGGGGTCAGGGACTGGGGCCAACGTCCTGACTTTC,CASSLGSGTGANVLTF
TRBJ2-7,TRBV7-6,NA,NA,TGTGCCAGCAGCTTAGGGACAGAGACCTCGGGGCAGTACTTC,CASSLGTETSGQYF
TRBJ1-3,TRBV6-5,NA,NA,TGTGCCAGCAGTTGGTCAGGAGGACTTTCTGGAAACACCATATATTTT,CASSWSGGLSGNTIYF
TRBJ2-3,TRBV18,NA,NA,TGTGCCAGCTCACCACCGGGAGTTATCAGCACAGATACGCAGTATTTT,CASSPPGVISTDTQYF
TRBJ2-7,TRBV27,NA,NA,TGTGCCAGCAGTTTAGGGCCAGTCATACGGGAGCAGTACTTC,CASSLGPVIREQYF
TRBJ1-2,TRBV27,NA,TRBD1,TGTGCCAGCAGTACGTACCGGGACAGCAGGGGTAGGAACTATGGCTACACCTTC,CASSTYRDSRGRNYGYTF
TRBJ1-1,TRBV6-6,NA,TRBD1,TGTGCCAGTGCGTGGGGACAGCTACCGAACACTGAAGCTTTCTTT,CASAWGQLPNTEAFF
TRBJ2-7,TRBV7-7,NA,NA,TGTGCTAGCAGCTTACGTCAGGATGGAGAGCAGTACTTC,CASSLRQDGEQYF
TRBJ1-4,TRBV30,NA,NA,TGTGCCTGGAGTTCCTTTGGGGGGACTAATGAAAAACTGTTTTTT,CAWSSFGGTNEKLFF
TRBJ2-5,TRBV4-1,NA,TRBD2,TGCGCCAGCAGCCAAGATTGGGGACTAGCGGCAGAGACCCAGTACTTC,CASSQDWGLAAETQYF
TRBJ1-4,TRBV6-5,few,TRBD1,TGTGCCAGCAGTCCCTGGGACAGATCTAATGAAAAACTGTTTTTT,CASSPWDRSNEKLFF